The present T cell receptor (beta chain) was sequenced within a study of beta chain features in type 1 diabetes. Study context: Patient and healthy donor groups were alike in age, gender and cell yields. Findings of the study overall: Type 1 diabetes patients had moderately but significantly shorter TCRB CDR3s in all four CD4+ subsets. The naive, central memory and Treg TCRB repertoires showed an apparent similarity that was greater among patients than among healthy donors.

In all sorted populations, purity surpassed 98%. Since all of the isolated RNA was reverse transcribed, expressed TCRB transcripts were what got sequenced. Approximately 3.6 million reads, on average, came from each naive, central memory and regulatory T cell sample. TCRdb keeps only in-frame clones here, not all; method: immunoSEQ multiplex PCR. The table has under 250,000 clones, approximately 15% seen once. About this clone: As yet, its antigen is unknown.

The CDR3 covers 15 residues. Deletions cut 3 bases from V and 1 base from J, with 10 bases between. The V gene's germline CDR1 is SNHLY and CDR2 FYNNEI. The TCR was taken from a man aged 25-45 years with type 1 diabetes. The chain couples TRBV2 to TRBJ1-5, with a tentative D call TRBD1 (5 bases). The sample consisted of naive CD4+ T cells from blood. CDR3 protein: CASSEGRESNQPQHF. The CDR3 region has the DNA TGTGCCAGCAGTGAGGGGCGGGAAAGCAATCAGCCCCAGCATTTT.